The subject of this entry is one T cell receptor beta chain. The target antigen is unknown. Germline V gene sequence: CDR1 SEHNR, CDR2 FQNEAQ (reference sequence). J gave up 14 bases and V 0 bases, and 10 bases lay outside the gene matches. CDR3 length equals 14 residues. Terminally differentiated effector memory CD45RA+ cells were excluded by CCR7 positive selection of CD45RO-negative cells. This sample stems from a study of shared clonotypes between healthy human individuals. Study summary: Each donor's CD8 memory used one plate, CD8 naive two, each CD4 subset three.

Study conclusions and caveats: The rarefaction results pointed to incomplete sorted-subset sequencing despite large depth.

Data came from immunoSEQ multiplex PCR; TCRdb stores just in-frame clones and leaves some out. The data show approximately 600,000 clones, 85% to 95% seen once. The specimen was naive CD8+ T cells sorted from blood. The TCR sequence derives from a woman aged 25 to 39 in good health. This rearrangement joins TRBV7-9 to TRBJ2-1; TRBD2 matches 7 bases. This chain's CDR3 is CASSLARGGAGKFF. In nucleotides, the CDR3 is TGTGCCAGCAGCTTAGCGCGGGGAGGAGCGGGAAAGTTCTTC.